This passage covers 27 T cell receptor beta chains from one sample sequenced in a study of prognosis after radiotherapy for stage I lung cancer. Genomic DNA yielded TCR beta CDR3, amplified by two-round multiplex PCR. First-round PCR amplification was performed with primers specific to each TRBV and TRBJ gene. MiXCR was run by TCRdb on the multiplex PCR reads, yielding one entry per CDR3 protein. The table shows about 26,000 distinct CDR3 sequences, with 25% to 35% occurring only once. This material consisted of PBMCs, taken before or after stereotactic body radiation therapy (not recorded which). These receptors came from a donor over 45 with non-small cell lung cancer.

This clonotype was seen repeatedly, ten times or more. The chain carries TRBV9 and TRBJ2-1, with D possibly being TRBD2 (6 bases). This CDR3 comprises 15 residues. The V gene lost 0 bases and the J gene lost 4 bases, with 11 bases spanning the gap. Per germline, CDR1 SGDLS and CDR2 YYNGEE. The CDR3 reads CASSVAAGKYNEQFF. In nucleotides, the CDR3 is TGTGCCAGCAGCGTAGCTGCGGGAAAATACAATGAGCAGTTCTTC. The complete variable domain, with remaining parts taken from reference TRBV9 and TRBJ2-1, reads DSGVTQTPKHLITATGQRVTLRCSPRSGDLSVYWYQQSLDQGLQFLIQYYNGEERAKGNILERFSAQQFPDLHSELNLSSLELGDSALYFCASSVAAGKYNEQFFGPGTRLTVL.

To note about this clonotype: The junction departs from the called germline gene at one end, perhaps through a read error. The chain recombines TRBV6-1 with TRBJ2-7; TRBD2 is a possible D gene (5 bases). The CDR3 is made up of 15 amino acids. Germline assignment: CDR1 MNHNS and CDR2 SASEGT. The chain's CDR3 is CSSIPIRGWFNEQYF. CDR3 nucleotides: TGTTCCAGCATCCCCATTCGAGGGTGGTTCAACGAGCAGTACTTC.

Ten or more counts support this clonotype. J is TRBJ1-6 and V is TRBV12-5; D is ambiguous. The germline V gene encodes CDR1 LGHNT and CDR2 FRNRAP. Trimming stripped 1 base from V and 6 bases from J, with 4 bases between. CDR3 length: 13 residues. The CDR3 here is CASGLEINSPLHF. CDR3 nucleotides: TGTGCTAGTGGTTTGGAAATTAATTCACCCCTCCACTTT.

Notes on this clonotype: An end of the junction does not agree with germline; a read error may underlie this. The CDR3: CSAMGRLAGGNQGYELYF. The CDR3 nucleotides are TGCAGTGCCATGGGGCGACTAGCGGGGGGGAACCAGGGATACGAGCTGTACTTC. The gene calls are TRBV20-1 and TRBJ2-7, with 14 positions matching TRBD2. The CDR3 has 18 residues. Germline V gene lookup returns CDR1 DFQATT and CDR2 SNEGSKA (reference sequence).

This clonotype has a count of ten or more. In DNA, the CDR3 is TGTGCCACCAGTGGGGTCGGGCAGTACCAAGAGACCCAGTACTTC. It specifies CATSGVGQYQETQYF. The rearrangement links TRBV24-1 to TRBJ2-5; D remains ambiguous. V lost 5 bases and J lost 0, with 12 bases in between. CDR3 length: 15 amino acids. Germline CDR1 and CDR2: KGHDR and SFDVKD.

To note about this clonotype: A far bigger clonotype differs at one base, so this is likely a read error. In DNA, the CDR3 is TGTGCCAGGGCCCACTTGACTAGCGGGAGGGTTTTTACAGATACGCAGTATTTT. Protein: CARAHLTSGRVFTDTQYF. This chain connects TRBV6-4 to TRBJ2-3, with 14 bases that match TRBD2. The CDR3 extends over 18 amino acids. From germline, CDR1 is MRHNA and CDR2 SNTAGT. Unmatched junction bases numbered 14, after V lost 9 bases and J lost 3 bases.

This clonotype was counted only a few times. The J gene is TRBJ2-3, the V gene TRBV29-1; 9 positions match TRBD2. In germline, CDR1 is SQVTM, CDR2 ANQGSEA. The length of the CDR3 is 14 residues. Trimming removed 4 bases from V and 3 bases from J; junction bases left unmatched: 5. CDR3: CSVATSGGTDTQYF. The CDR3 DNA reads TGCAGCGTTGCGACTAGCGGTGGAACAGATACGCAGTATTTT.

On this clonotype: This likely came from a read error, as a far larger clone is one base away. The rearrangement joins TRBV7-2 to TRBJ2-3; unclear D gene. CDR1 is SGHTA, CDR2 FQGNSA, per germline. This CDR3 has 14 residues. Trimming stripped 10 bases from V and 5 bases from J, with 19 bases between. CDR3 sequence: CATSPPNLKDTQYF. CDR3 DNA sequence: TGTGCCACCTCCCCGCCTAACCTGAAAGATACGCAGTATTTT.

This clonotype was recorded at least ten times. The chain links TRBV9 to TRBJ2-5; D perhaps matches TRBD2 (6 bases). CDR3 length equals 16 residues. Germline V gene lookup returns CDR1 SGDLS and CDR2 YYNGEE. V dropped 2 bases and J dropped 5 bases, with 19 bases sitting between them. CDR3 nucleotide sequence: TGTGCCAGCAGCGTTTTTGGACTAAGCACGGTCGAGACCCAGTACTTC. It translates to CASSVFGLSTVETQYF.

This clonotype was detected once. The chain joins TRBV12-3 or TRBV12-4 to TRBJ2-6; D is possibly TRBD1 (6 bases). V lost 5 bases and J 4 bases, leaving 21 bases between the germline ends. This CDR3 region has 18 residues. CDR3 nucleotides: TGTGCCAGCAGTCCAAGTCGGGACACCGCAATGGGGGCCAACGTCCTGACTTTC. Its translation: CASSPSRDTAMGANVLTF.

This clonotype was seen at least ten times. The chain couples TRBV5-1 to TRBJ2-1; 7 bases match TRBD2. The CDR3 runs to 12 residues. Unmatched junction bases numbered 6, after V lost 5 bases and J lost 10 bases. The germline CDR1 and CDR2 sequences are SGHRS and YFSETQ. The CDR3 protein is CASSQELAEQFF. CDR3 coding DNA: TGCGCCAGCAGTCAAGAACTAGCGGAGCAGTTCTTC. The full variable domain, its missing parts supplied by reference TRBV5-1 and TRBJ2-1, is KAGVTQTPRYLIKTRGQQVTLSCSPISGHRSVSWYQQTPGQGLQFLFEYFSETQRNKGNFPGRFSGRQFSNSRSEMNVSTLELGDSALYLCASSQELAEQFFGPGTRLTVL.

This chain connects TRBV20-1 to TRBJ1-1; possible D gene TRBD1, 5 bases. This CDR3 is built from 13 residues. V lost 3 bases and J 4 bases, leaving 12 bases between the germline ends. Germline V gene lookup returns CDR1 DFQATT and CDR2 SNEGSKA (reference sequence). This CDR3 is CSASGTLATEAFF. DNA of the CDR3: TGCAGTGCTAGCGGGACTCTGGCCACTGAAGCTTTCTTT.

This clonotype occurred many times. The chain has TRBV5-5 and TRBJ1-5; D gene uncertain. The CDR3 has 13 amino acids. V lost 0 bases, J lost 11 bases, and 12 bases lay in between. The V gene's germline CDR1 is SGHKS and CDR2 YYEKEE (reference sequence). The CDR3 sequence is CASSLEDFPAQHF. The CDR3 region has the DNA TGTGCCAGCAGCTTGGAGGACTTCCCAGCCCAGCATTTT.

In this sample, this clonotype turned up a few times. One base away lies a much larger clone, so this may be a sequencing read error. The CDR3 nucleotides are TGTGCCAGCAGTTACTGGGGGAGGGGGGCGAACACCTGGGAGCTGTTTTTT. Protein: CASSYWGRGANTWELFF. The V call is TRBV6-5, the J call TRBJ2-2; D is perhaps TRBD2 (7 bases). Looked up from germline, CDR1 is MNHEY and CDR2 is SVGAGI. The CDR3 covers 17 residues.

This clonotype was seen only once. The V gene is TRBV20-1, the J gene TRBJ1-6; D is unresolved. The V end lost 3 bases, the J end lost 0 bases, and 9 bases lay between the germline ends. Germline V gives CDR1 DFQATT, CDR2 SNEGSKA (reference sequence). This CDR3 region has 15 residues. The CDR3 loop is CSARLVNSYNSPLHF. Written as DNA, the CDR3 is TGCAGTGCTAGGCTAGTTAACTCCTATAATTCACCCCTCCACTTT.

The CDR3 is CASLASPGTDTQYF. Written as DNA, the CDR3 is TGTGCCAGCTTGGCTAGCCCGGGCACAGATACGCAGTATTTT. This chain connects TRBV2 to TRBJ2-3; possibly TRBD2 for D (5 bases). Trimming removed 8 bases at V and 1 base at J, with 13 bases between. The CDR3 spans 14 residues. CDR1 SNHLY and CDR2 FYNNEI come from the germline V gene.

This clonotype came up many times. This rearrangement joins TRBV27 to TRBJ2-3, with 9 bases aligning to TRBD1. This CDR3 comprises 16 residues. CDR1 MNHEY and CDR2 SMNVEV come from the germline V gene (reference sequence). The J segment lost 1 base and the V segment lost 3 bases, leaving 5 bases of the junction unmatched. CDR3 protein: CASSFLDRGGTDTQYF. The CDR3 DNA is TGTGCCAGCAGTTTCCTGGACAGGGGCGGCACAGATACGCAGTATTTT.

As regards this clonotype: A read error is likely here: a far larger clone is one base away. V and J are TRBV6-9 and TRBJ1-5; the D is unclear. CDR3 length: 16 amino acids. Germline values: CDR1 MNHGY, CDR2 SVAAGI. V was cut by 3 bases and J by 3 bases, with 15 bases left in between. The CDR3 nucleotides are TGTGCCAGCAGTTACATCACGGCGCCGTTCAATCAGCCCCAGCATTTT. This encodes CASSYITAPFNQPQHF.

This clonotype was found many times. The rearrangement links TRBV29-1 to TRBJ2-7; 8 bases agree with TRBD1. The CDR3 runs 14 residues. Germline V gene data show CDR1 as SQVTM and CDR2 as ANQGSEA. V was clipped by 4 bases and J by 5 bases; unmatched bases: 10. CDR3 DNA: TGCAGCGTTGGAGCAGGGGGCGCGTTGGACGAGCAGTACTTC. It encodes CSVGAGGALDEQYF.

This clonotype came up many times. V usage is TRBV9 and J usage is TRBJ2-3, with D possibly TRBD2 on 6 matching bases. V was shortened by 3 bases and J by 2 bases, with 13 bases between the two germline ends. In germline, CDR1 is SGDLS, CDR2 YYNGEE. The CDR3 totals 15 residues. In DNA, the CDR3 is TGTGCCAGCAGCGCCGGAGGGCCCCCCACAGATACGCAGTATTTT. It codes for CASSAGGPPTDTQYF.

V is TRBV7-9 and J is TRBJ2-5; D remains unclear. CDR3 length: 15 amino acids. Germline assignment: CDR1 SEHNR and CDR2 FQNEAQ (reference sequence). The V gene lost 0 bases and the J gene lost 1 base, with 9 bases spanning the gap. The CDR3 spells CASSLARNGQETQYF. The CDR3 nucleotides are TGTGCCAGCAGCTTAGCGCGGAACGGCCAAGAGACCCAGTACTTC.

This clonotype was detected ten times or more. The gene calls are TRBV12-5 and TRBJ2-3, with unresolved D. This CDR3 has 15 residues. Germline CDR1 LGHNT, CDR2 FRNRAP. Between the trimmed V and J ends, which lost 4 bases and 0 bases, there was a span of 11 bases. The CDR3 sequence is CASGSRMFSTDTQYF. Here the CDR3 DNA reads TGTGCTAGTGGTTCCCGGATGTTTAGCACAGATACGCAGTATTTT.

This clonotype came up many times. The CDR3 DNA reads TGTGCCAGCAGCTACTTCGGCAGCTCTGGGGCCAACGTCCTGACTTTC. It specifies CASSYFGSSGANVLTF. The rearrangement links TRBV13 to TRBJ2-6; D is undetermined. The CDR3 has 16 residues. The ends were cut back, 4 bases at V and 0 bases at J, with 10 bases in the middle. In germline, CDR1 is PRHDT, CDR2 FYEKMQ (reference sequence).

This clonotype was seen many times. This chain connects TRBV6-5 to TRBJ2-3, with 8 bases fitting TRBD2. V gave up 4 bases and J gave up 1 base; unmatched junction bases: 7. This CDR3 contains 16 residues. The germline gives CDR1 MNHEY, CDR2 SVGAGI. CDR3 coding DNA: TGTGCCAGCAGTTCCACAACGGGAGGGGGCACAGATACGCAGTATTTT. Translated: CASSSTTGGGTDTQYF.

The table lists this clonotype with many counts. This chain joins TRBV7-9 and TRBJ1-2, with 12 nucleotides matching TRBD1. From germline, CDR1 is SEHNR and CDR2 FQNEAQ (reference sequence). The CDR3 runs 17 residues. V lost 5 bases and J lost 6; bases outside the gene matches: 13. DNA for the CDR3: TGTGCCAGCAGCCCGTCTGGGACAGGGGGCGTCTGGGATGGCTACACCTTC. This codes for CASSPSGTGGVWDGYTF.

This clonotype came up many times. This chain uses TRBV6-1 with TRBJ2-7; D uncertain. V was pared by 4 bases and J by 6 bases, with 7 bases between. Germline values: CDR1 MNHNS, CDR2 SASEGT. The CDR3 totals 11 residues. The CDR3 nucleotides read TGTGCCAGCAGTGTAGGTGCCGAGCAGTACTTC. Protein sequence: CASSVGAEQYF.

V gene TRBV7-7 combines with J gene TRBJ2-1; D is perhaps TRBD2 (7 bases). This CDR3 spans 14 amino acids. Germline V lookup: CDR1 SSHAT, CDR2 FNYEAQ (reference sequence). V shed 1 base and J shed 6 bases, with 10 bases lying between them. The CDR3 is CASSLGGGVNEQFF. For the CDR3, the DNA is TGTGCCAGCAGCTTAGGAGGGGGGGTCAATGAGCAGTTCTTC.